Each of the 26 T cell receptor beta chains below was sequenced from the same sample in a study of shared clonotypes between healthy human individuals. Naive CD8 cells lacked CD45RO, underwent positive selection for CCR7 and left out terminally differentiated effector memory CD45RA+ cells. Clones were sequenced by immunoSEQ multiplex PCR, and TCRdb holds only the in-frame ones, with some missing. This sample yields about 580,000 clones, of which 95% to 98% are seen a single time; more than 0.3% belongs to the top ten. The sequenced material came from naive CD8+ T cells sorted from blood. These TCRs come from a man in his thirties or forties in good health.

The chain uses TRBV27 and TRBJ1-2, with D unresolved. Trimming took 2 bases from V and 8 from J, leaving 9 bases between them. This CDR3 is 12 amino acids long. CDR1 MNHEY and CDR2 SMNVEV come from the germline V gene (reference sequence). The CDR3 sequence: CASSLKGRGYTF. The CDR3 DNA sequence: TGTGCCAGCAGTTTAAAAGGCCGAGGCTACACCTTC.

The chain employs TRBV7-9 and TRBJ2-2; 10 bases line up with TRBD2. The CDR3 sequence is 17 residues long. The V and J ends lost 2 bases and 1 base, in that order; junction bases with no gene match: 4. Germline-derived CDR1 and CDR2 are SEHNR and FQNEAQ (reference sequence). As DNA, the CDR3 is TGTGCCAGCAGCTTATTAGCGGGAGGCCTGAACACCGGGGAGCTGTTTTTT. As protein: CASSLLAGGLNTGELFF.

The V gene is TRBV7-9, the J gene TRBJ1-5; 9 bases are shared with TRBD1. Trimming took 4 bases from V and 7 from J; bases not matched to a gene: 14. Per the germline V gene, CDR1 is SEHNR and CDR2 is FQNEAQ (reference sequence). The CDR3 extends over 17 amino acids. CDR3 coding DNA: TGTGCCAGCAGCTCGGACAGGGGAATCCTTCCAAGGCAGCCCCAGCATTTT. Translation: CASSSDRGILPRQPQHF.

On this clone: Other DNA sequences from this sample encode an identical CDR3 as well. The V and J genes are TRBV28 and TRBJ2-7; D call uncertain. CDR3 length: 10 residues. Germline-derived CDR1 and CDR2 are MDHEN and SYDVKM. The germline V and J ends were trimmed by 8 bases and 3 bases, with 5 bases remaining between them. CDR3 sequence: CASGLYEQYF. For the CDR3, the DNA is TGTGCCAGCGGGCTCTACGAGCAGTACTTC.

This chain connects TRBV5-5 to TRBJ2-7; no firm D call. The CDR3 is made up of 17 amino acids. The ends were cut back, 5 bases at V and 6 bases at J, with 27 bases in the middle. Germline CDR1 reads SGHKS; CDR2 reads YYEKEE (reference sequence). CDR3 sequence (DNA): TGTGCCAGCAGTTTGACGGACGGCGATATTGCCCTGCCCGAGCAGTACTTC. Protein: CASSLTDGDIALPEQYF.

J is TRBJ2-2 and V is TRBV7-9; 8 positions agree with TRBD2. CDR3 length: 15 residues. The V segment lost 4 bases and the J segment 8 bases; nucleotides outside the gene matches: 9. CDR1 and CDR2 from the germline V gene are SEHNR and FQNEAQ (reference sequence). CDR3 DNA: TGTGCCAGCAGCTCAGTAAGCGGGAGAAATGGGGAGCTGTTTTTT. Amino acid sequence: CASSSVSGRNGELFF.

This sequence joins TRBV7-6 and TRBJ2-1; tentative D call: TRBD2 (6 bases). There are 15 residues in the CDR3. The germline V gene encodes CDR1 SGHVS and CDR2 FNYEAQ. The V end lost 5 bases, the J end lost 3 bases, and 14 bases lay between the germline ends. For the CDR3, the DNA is TGTGCCAGCAGCCCGCGCGGCGGGATCTACAATGAGCAGTTCTTC. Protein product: CASSPRGGIYNEQFF.

The DNA for the CDR3 is TGTGCCAGCAGCCAGTTTCATGGACAGAGCTCCTACGAGCAGTACTTC. This sequence encodes CASSQFHGQSSYEQYF. This chain uses TRBV14 with TRBJ2-7; perhaps TRBD1 as D (6 bases). V gave up 3 bases and J gave up 0 bases, with 15 bases separating them. Germline-derived CDR1 and CDR2 are SGHDN and FVKESK. The CDR3 loop spans 16 amino acids. Combining the CDR3 with reference TRBV14 and TRBJ2-7 gives the whole variable domain EAGVTQFPSHSVIEKGQTVTLRCDPISGHDNLYWYRRVMGKEIKFLLHFVKESKQDESGMPNNRFLAERTGGTYSTLKVQPAELEDSGVYFCASSQFHGQSSYEQYFGPGTRLTVT.

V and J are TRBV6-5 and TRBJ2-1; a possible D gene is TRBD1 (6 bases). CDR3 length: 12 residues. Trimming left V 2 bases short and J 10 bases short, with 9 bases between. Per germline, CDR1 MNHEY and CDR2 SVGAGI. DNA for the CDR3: TGTGCCAGCAGTTACAGTGGGGGCGAGCAGTTCTTC. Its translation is CASSYSGGEQFF.

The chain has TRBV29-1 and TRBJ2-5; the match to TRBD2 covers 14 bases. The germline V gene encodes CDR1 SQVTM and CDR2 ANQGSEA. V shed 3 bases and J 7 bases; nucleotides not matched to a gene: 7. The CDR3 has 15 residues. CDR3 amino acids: CSVEGLAGESGTQYF. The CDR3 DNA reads TGCAGCGTTGAGGGACTAGCGGGAGAGTCGGGGACCCAGTACTTC.

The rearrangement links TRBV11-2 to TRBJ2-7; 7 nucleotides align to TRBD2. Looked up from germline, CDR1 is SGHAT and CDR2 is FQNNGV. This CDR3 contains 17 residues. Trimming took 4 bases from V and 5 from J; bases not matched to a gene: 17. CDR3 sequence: CASSSPRGEGPGDEQYF. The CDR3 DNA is TGTGCCAGCAGCTCCCCTCGGGGGGAGGGCCCGGGGGACGAGCAGTACTTC. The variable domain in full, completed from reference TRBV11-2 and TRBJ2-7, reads EAGVAQSPRYKIIEKRQSVAFWCNPISGHATLYWYQQILGQGPKLLIQFQNNGVVDDSQLPKDRFSAERLKGVDSTLKIQPAKLEDSAVYLCASSSPRGEGPGDEQYFGPGTRLTVT.

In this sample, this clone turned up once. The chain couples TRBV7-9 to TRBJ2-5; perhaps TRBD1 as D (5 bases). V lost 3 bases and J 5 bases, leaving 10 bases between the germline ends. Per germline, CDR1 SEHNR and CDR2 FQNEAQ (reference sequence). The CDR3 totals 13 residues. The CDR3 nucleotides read TGTGCCAGCAGCTTCCAGGGCGAGGAGACCCAGTACTTC. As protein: CASSFQGEETQYF.

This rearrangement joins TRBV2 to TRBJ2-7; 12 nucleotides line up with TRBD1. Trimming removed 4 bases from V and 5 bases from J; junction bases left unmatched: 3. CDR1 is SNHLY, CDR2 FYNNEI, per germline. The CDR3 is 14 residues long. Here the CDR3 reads CASSAGTGGDEQYF. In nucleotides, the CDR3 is TGTGCCAGCAGTGCCGGGACAGGGGGCGACGAGCAGTACTTC.

CDR3 in DNA: TGTGCCAGCAGGGGAACAGGGTACGACGAGCAGTACTTC. Protein: CASRGTGYDEQYF. The rearrangement joins TRBV2 to TRBJ2-7; possible D gene TRBD1, 6 bases. V lost 6 bases and J 5 bases, leaving 14 bases between the germline ends. The CDR3 totals 13 residues. Per germline, CDR1 SNHLY and CDR2 FYNNEI.

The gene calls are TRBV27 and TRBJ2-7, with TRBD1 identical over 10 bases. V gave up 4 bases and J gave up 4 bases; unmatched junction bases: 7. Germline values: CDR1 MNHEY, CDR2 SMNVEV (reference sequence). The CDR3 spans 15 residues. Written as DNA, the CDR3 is TGTGCCAGCAGTTCGACAGGGGGCGGTCGGTACGAGCAGTACTTC. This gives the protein CASSSTGGGRYEQYF.

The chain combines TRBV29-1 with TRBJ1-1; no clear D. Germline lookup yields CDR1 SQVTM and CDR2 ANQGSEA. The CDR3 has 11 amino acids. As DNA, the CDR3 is TGCAGAGTAAACAGGAACACTGAAGCTTTCTTT. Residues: CRVNRNTEAFF. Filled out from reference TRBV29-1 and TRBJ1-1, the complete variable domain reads SAVISQKPSRDICQRGTSLTIQCQVDSQVTMMFWYRQQPGQSLTLIATANQGSEATYESGFVIDKFPISRPNLTFSTLTVSNMSPEDSSIYLCRVNRNTEAFFGQGTRLTVV.

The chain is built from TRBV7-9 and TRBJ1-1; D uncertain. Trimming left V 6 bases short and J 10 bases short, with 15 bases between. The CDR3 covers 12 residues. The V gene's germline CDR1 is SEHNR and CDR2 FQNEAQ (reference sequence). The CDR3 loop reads CASRGTRLTAFF. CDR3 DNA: TGTGCCAGCAGAGGCACCAGACTCACAGCTTTCTTT.

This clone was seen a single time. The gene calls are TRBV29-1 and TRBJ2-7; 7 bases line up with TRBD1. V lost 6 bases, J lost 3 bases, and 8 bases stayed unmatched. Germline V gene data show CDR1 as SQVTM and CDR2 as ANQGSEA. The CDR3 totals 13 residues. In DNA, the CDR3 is TGCAGCGTATCCCCGGACAGGCGCTACGAGCAGTACTTC. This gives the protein CSVSPDRRYEQYF.

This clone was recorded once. This chain's CDR3 is CASSLGSGTYEQYF. As DNA, the CDR3 is TGTGCCAGCAGCTTAGGCTCAGGAACCTACGAGCAGTACTTC. The chain combines TRBV11-2 with TRBJ2-7; D gene uncertain. CDR3 length equals 14 residues. The germline V and J ends were trimmed by 1 base and 2 bases, with 9 bases remaining between them. Germline V gene data show CDR1 as SGHAT and CDR2 as FQNNGV.

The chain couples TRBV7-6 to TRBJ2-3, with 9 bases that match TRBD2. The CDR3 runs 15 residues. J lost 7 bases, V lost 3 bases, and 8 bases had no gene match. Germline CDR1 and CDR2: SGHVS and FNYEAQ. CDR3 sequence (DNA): TGTGCCAGCAGCTTCCCTAGCGGGACTGGAAATACGCAGTATTTT. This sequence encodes CASSFPSGTGNTQYF. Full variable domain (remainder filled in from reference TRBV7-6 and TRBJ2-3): GAGVSQSPRYKVTKRGQDVALRCDPISGHVSLYWYRQALGQGPEFLTYFNYEAQQDKSGLPNDRFSAERPEGSISTLTIQRTEQRDSAMYRCASSFPSGTGNTQYFGPGTRLTVL.

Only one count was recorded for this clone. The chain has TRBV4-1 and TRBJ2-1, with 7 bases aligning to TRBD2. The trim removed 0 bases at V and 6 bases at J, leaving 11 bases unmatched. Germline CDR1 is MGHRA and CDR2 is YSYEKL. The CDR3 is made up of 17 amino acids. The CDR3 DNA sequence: TGCGCCAGCAGCCAAGATCCGGGACTACCCCTTCGCAATGAGCAGTTCTTC. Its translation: CASSQDPGLPLRNEQFF.

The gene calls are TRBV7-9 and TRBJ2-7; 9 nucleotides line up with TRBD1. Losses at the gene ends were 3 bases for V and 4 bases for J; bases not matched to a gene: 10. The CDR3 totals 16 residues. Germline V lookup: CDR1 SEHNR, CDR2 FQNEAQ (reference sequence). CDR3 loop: CASSFTPGQGHYEQYF. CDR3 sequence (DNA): TGTGCCAGCAGCTTTACGCCGGGACAGGGACATTACGAGCAGTACTTC.

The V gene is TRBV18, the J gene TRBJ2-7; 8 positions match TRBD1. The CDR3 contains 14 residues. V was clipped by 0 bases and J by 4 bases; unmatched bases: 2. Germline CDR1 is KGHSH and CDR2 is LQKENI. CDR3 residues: CASSPPGTGYEQYF. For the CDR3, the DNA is TGTGCCAGCTCACCACCGGGGACAGGATACGAGCAGTACTTC.

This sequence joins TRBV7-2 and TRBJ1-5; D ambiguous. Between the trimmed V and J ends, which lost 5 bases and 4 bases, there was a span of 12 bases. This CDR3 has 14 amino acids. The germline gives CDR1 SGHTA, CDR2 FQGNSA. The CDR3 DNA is TGTGCCAGCAGCATCGGACGGGGAAATCAGCCCCAGCATTTT. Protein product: CASSIGRGNQPQHF.

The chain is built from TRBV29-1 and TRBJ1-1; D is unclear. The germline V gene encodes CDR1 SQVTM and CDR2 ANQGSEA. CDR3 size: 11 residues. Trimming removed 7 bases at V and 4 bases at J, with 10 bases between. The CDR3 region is CSEKTPTEAFF. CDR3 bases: TGCAGCGAAAAGACACCCACTGAAGCTTTCTTT. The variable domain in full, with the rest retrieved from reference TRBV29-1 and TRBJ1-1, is SAVISQKPSRDICQRGTSLTIQCQVDSQVTMMFWYRQQPGQSLTLIATANQGSEATYESGFVIDKFPISRPNLTFSTLTVSNMSPEDSSIYLCSEKTPTEAFFGQGTRLTVV.

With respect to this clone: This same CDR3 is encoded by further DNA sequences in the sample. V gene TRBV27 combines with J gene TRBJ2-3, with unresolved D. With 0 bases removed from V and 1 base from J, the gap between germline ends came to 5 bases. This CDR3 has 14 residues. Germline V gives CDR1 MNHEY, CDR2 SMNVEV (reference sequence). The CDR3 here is CASSLSGGTDTQYF. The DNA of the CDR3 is TGTGCCAGCAGTTTATCCGGAGGCACAGATACGCAGTATTTT.